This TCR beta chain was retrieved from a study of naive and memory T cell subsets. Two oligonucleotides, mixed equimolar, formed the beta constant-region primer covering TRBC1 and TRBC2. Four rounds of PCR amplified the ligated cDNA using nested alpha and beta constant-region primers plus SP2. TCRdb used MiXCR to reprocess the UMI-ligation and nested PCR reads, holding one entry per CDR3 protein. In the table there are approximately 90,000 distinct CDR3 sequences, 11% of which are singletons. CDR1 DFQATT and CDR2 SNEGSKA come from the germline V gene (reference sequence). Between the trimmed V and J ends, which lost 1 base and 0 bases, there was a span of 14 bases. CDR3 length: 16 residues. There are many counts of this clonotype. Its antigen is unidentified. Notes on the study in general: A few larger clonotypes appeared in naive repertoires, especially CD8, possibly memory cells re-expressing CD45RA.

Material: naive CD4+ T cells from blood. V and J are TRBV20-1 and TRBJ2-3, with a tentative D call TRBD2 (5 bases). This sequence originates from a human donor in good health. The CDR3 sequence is CSARATRPWSTDTQYF. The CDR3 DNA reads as TGCAGTGCTAGAGCCACTAGGCCCTGGAGCACAGATACGCAGTATTTT.